The T cell receptor (beta chain) described here comes from a study of T cells in Graves' hyperthyroidism and ophthalmopathy. There were TCR beta CDR3 regions amplified from RNA transcripts. First-round RT-PCR of the TCR CDR3 relied on the HTBI primer set. One entry per CDR3 protein, called by TCRdb with MiXCR from the multiplex PCR reads. The data show 45,000 to 55,000 distinct CDR3 sequences, roughly 51% seen once. Patients between 18 and 65 years old had hyperthyroidism, newly diagnosed and lasting under 2 months. The source is a man in his late teens or twenties with Graves' hyperthyroidism. Sequences were obtained from peripheral blood or thyroid tissue (not recorded which).

The DNA for the CDR3 is TGTGCCAGCAGTCCCCCCCGCCGGCAGAACTACGAGCAGTACTTC. Encoded protein: CASSPPRRQNYEQYF. The chain couples TRBV7-6 to TRBJ2-7; D unresolved. The length of the CDR3 is 15 residues. Trimming cost V 6 bases and J 3 bases, with 18 bases left between them. Germline CDR1 and CDR2: SGHVS and FNYEAQ.